The 29 T cell receptor beta chains below come from one sample, sequenced in a study of control samples from healthy donors and cancer patients. TCRdb's table, derived via immunoSEQ multiplex PCR, lists solely in-frame clones and lacks some. This sample has about 160,000 clones, with roughly 95% found just once. The sequenced material came from blood. Receptors originate from a woman younger than 45 in good health.

The J gene is TRBJ2-7, the V gene TRBV9, with no clear D. Germline CDR1 and CDR2: SGDLS and YYNGEE. This CDR3 has 15 residues. V was shortened by 0 bases and J by 2 bases, with 12 bases between the two germline ends. In DNA, the CDR3 is TGTGCCAGCAGCGTAGACCCACATGGGGCCTACGAGCAGTACTTC. Translating it yields CASSVDPHGAYEQYF.

The chain couples TRBV3-1 (or the pseudogene TRBV3-2) to TRBJ2-7; 7 bases align to TRBD1. Germline-derived CDR1 and CDR2 are LGHDT and YNNKEL (reference sequence). The CDR3 contains 15 residues. The trim removed 0 bases at V and 2 bases at J, leaving 4 bases unmatched. DNA for the CDR3: TGTGCCAGCAGCCAAGAAACAGGGGCCACCTACGAGCAGTACTTC. This gives the protein CASSQETGATYEQYF.

This clone was recorded once. The chain has TRBV29-1 and TRBJ1-4, with D uncertain. The ends were cut back, 1 base at V and 8 bases at J, with 5 bases in the middle. The CDR3 totals 11 residues. Looked up from germline, CDR1 is SQVTM and CDR2 is ANQGSEA. The CDR3 sequence: CSVEVWEKLFF. CDR3 bases: TGCAGCGTTGAAGTCTGGGAAAAACTGTTTTTT. Full variable domain (remainder filled in from reference TRBV29-1 and TRBJ1-4): SAVISQKPSRDICQRGTSLTIQCQVDSQVTMMFWYRQQPGQSLTLIATANQGSEATYESGFVIDKFPISRPNLTFSTLTVSNMSPEDSSIYLCSVEVWEKLFFGSGTQLSVL.

The chain employs TRBV19 and TRBJ2-7; D is possibly TRBD2 (6 bases). Looked up from germline, CDR1 is LNHDA and CDR2 is SQIVND (reference sequence). The CDR3 has 15 amino acids. V was cut by 7 bases and J by 3 bases, with 19 bases left in between. The CDR3 DNA follows: TGTGCCAGTACCCCCACTGGGAGGAAGGACTACGAGCAGTACTTC. This codes for CASTPTGRKDYEQYF.

V usage is TRBV18 and J usage is TRBJ1-5; no firm D call. Germline lookup yields CDR1 KGHSH and CDR2 LQKENI. V was trimmed by 2 bases and J by 1 base, leaving 6 bases between them. This CDR3 contains 14 residues. The DNA of the CDR3 is TGTGCCAGCTCACCAAGGCACAGCAATCAGCCCCAGCATTTT. Its translation is CASSPRHSNQPQHF.

This clone came up once. CDR3 nucleotides: TGCAGCGTTGAGGGGGGAAAGGGTGGAATCTCTGAAGCTTTCTTT. Amino acids: CSVEGGKGGISEAFF. The chain is built from TRBV29-1 and TRBJ1-1; perhaps TRBD1 as D (5 bases). Germline CDR1 reads SQVTM; CDR2 reads ANQGSEA. Trimming took off 3 bases at V and 6 bases at J, with 20 bases between the two ends. This CDR3 region has 15 residues.

This clone was recorded a few times. The V call is TRBV5-1, the J call TRBJ2-1, with D tentatively TRBD1 (5 bases). Trimming pared 7 bases from V and 6 bases from J, leaving 14 bases between. The CDR3 covers 13 residues. Germline CDR1 is SGHRS and CDR2 is YFSETQ. The DNA of the CDR3 is TGCGCCAGCCAAAGGGGTGGCCTCAATGAGCAGTTCTTC. Its translation is CASQRGGLNEQFF.

The V call is TRBV5-6, the J call TRBJ1-2; D is perhaps TRBD1 (6 bases). The germline V gene encodes CDR1 SGHDT and CDR2 YYEEEE. The CDR3 covers 16 residues. V was pared by 3 bases and J by 9 bases, with 24 bases between. In DNA, the CDR3 is TGTGCCAGCAGCTGGACTGATAACAGGGATAGACGTAGCTACACCTTC. Encoded protein: CASSWTDNRDRRSYTF.

The rearrangement uses TRBV5-1 and TRBJ2-5, with D tentatively TRBD2 (5 bases). The CDR3 is 14 residues long. Trimming pared 0 bases from V and 4 bases from J, leaving 10 bases between. CDR1 is SGHRS and CDR2 is YFSETQ in the germline V gene. CDR3 sequence: CASSLGVEGETQYF. DNA for the CDR3: TGCGCCAGCAGCTTGGGGGTCGAGGGAGAGACCCAGTACTTC.

This clone was observed once. The genes are TRBV4-1 and TRBJ2-7; perhaps TRBD1 as D (6 bases). This CDR3 comprises 14 residues. In germline, CDR1 is MGHRA, CDR2 YSYEKL. V shed 5 bases and J shed 0 bases, with 11 bases lying between them. CDR3 sequence (DNA): TGCGCCAGCAGCTCCGGGACACTCTCCTACGAGCAGTACTTC. Residues: CASSSGTLSYEQYF.

V gene TRBV5-1 combines with J gene TRBJ2-7, with D hard to call. From germline, CDR1 is SGHRS and CDR2 YFSETQ. The CDR3 totals 16 residues. The V end lost 0 bases, the J end lost 0 bases, and 13 bases lay between the germline ends. This chain's CDR3 is CASSLAGGGSSYEQYF. As DNA, the CDR3 is TGCGCCAGCAGCTTGGCCGGTGGCGGCAGCTCCTACGAGCAGTACTTC.

The chain combines TRBV14 with TRBJ2-1; 7 nucleotides match TRBD1. Trimming cost V 2 bases and J 4 bases; bases outside gene matches: 5. The CDR3 sequence is 15 residues long. Germline values: CDR1 SGHDN, CDR2 FVKESK. This CDR3 is CASSQRGHRYNEQFF. CDR3 nucleotide sequence: TGTGCCAGCAGCCAAAGGGGGCACAGGTACAATGAGCAGTTCTTC.

This clone was recorded only once. The V and J genes are TRBV25-1 and TRBJ1-2; 8 bases align to TRBD1. The J segment lost 7 bases and the V segment lost 4 bases, leaving 11 bases of the junction unmatched. CDR1 is MGHDK and CDR2 is SYGVNS in the germline V gene. This CDR3 has 15 residues. The CDR3 spells CASSGISDRGSGYTF. The DNA for the CDR3 is TGTGCCAGCAGTGGGATTAGCGACAGGGGCTCTGGCTACACCTTC.

V usage is TRBV5-6 and J usage is TRBJ1-5; 7 bases are shared with TRBD1. V gave up 3 bases and J gave up 3 bases; unmatched junction bases: 6. This CDR3 is 15 amino acids long. From germline, CDR1 is SGHDT and CDR2 YYEEEE. CDR3 protein: CASSSLGQINQPQHF. CDR3 nucleotide sequence: TGTGCCAGCAGCTCCCTGGGACAGATCAATCAGCCCCAGCATTTT.

CDR3 amino acids: CASSLAQGWGYEKLFF. CDR3 DNA sequence: TGTGCCAGCAGCTTAGCACAGGGTTGGGGTTACGAAAAACTGTTTTTT. This chain connects TRBV7-8 to TRBJ1-4, with D tentatively TRBD1 (6 bases). Trimming removed 0 bases at V and 8 bases at J, with 16 bases between. Germline V gene lookup returns CDR1 SGHVS and CDR2 FQNEAQ. There are 16 residues in the CDR3.

This chain joins TRBV4-1 and TRBJ1-5, with TRBD1 matching 8 bases. CDR1 and CDR2 from the germline V gene are MGHRA and YSYEKL. CDR3 length: 17 residues. V was pared by 0 bases and J by 3 bases, with 7 bases of the junction left unmatched. This chain's CDR3 is CASSQEWTGKNNQPQHF. CDR3 sequence (DNA): TGCGCCAGCAGCCAAGAATGGACAGGGAAAAACAATCAGCCCCAGCATTTT.

V gene TRBV4-1 combines with J gene TRBJ1-6, with 7 nucleotides matching TRBD1. The CDR3 contains 17 residues. V lost 2 bases to trimming and J lost 5 bases; unmatched junction nucleotides: 9. The germline V gene has CDR1 MGHRA and CDR2 YSYEKL. The CDR3 here is CASSQHGTVANNSPLHF. CDR3 bases: TGCGCCAGCAGCCAACACGGGACAGTCGCCAATAATTCACCCCTCCACTTT.

The gene calls are TRBV14 and TRBJ1-2; TRBD1 matches at 7 bases. V gave up 3 bases and J gave up 5 bases; unmatched junction bases: 3. The CDR3 has 13 amino acids. In germline, CDR1 is SGHDN, CDR2 FVKESK. CDR3 sequence reads: CASSQPGGYGYTF. The CDR3 DNA reads as TGTGCCAGCAGCCAGCCAGGGGGGTATGGCTACACCTTC. Full variable domain (remainder filled in from reference TRBV14 and TRBJ1-2): EAGVTQFPSHSVIEKGQTVTLRCDPISGHDNLYWYRRVMGKEIKFLLHFVKESKQDESGMPNNRFLAERTGGTYSTLKVQPAELEDSGVYFCASSQPGGYGYTFGSGTRLTVV.

V usage is TRBV27 and J usage is TRBJ1-2, with unresolved D. The V and J ends lost 6 bases and 2 bases respectively, with 10 bases between them. CDR1 MNHEY and CDR2 SMNVEV come from the germline V gene (reference sequence). CDR3 size: 13 residues. The CDR3 sequence: CASSRTDNYGYTF. CDR3 sequence (DNA): TGTGCCAGCAGCCGTACCGACAACTATGGCTACACCTTC.

This clone was detected once. The V gene is TRBV2, the J gene TRBJ1-6; D may be TRBD1 (5 bases). V was trimmed by 6 bases and J by 6 bases, leaving 15 bases between them. Germline V gene sequence: CDR1 SNHLY, CDR2 FYNNEI. The CDR3 covers 15 residues. CDR3 sequence: CASRVARAANSPLHF. CDR3 nucleotide sequence: TGTGCCAGCAGAGTAGCCAGGGCGGCTAATTCACCCCTCCACTTT.

The chain couples TRBV16 to TRBJ1-1; 11 nucleotides agree with TRBD1. Unmatched junction bases numbered 8, after V lost 4 bases and J lost 1 base. This CDR3 has 17 amino acids. Germline V gives CDR1 KGHSY, CDR2 FQNENV. The DNA of the CDR3 is TGTGCCAGCAGCCCGTCGGACAGGGGGCGCAGGAACACTGAAGCTTTCTTT. It specifies CASSPSDRGRRNTEAFF.

This clone appeared a single time. This chain uses TRBV7-9 with TRBJ1-2, with D unclear. The CDR3 loop spans 13 amino acids. Looked up from germline, CDR1 is SEHNR and CDR2 is FQNEAQ (reference sequence). V lost 2 bases and J 1 base, leaving 5 bases between the germline ends. The CDR3 coding sequence is TGTGCCAGCAGCTTACTAGATAACTATGGCTACACCTTC. This encodes CASSLLDNYGYTF.

This clone is a singleton in its sample. The gene calls are TRBV9 and TRBJ1-1; TRBD1 matches 8 bases. Germline V gene lookup returns CDR1 SGDLS and CDR2 YYNGEE. Germline trimming cut 4 bases from V and 4 bases from J; bases unmatched to any gene: 6. CDR3 length equals 14 residues. The CDR3: CASSPRTGSTEAFF. CDR3 nucleotides: TGTGCCAGCAGCCCCCGGACAGGGAGCACTGAAGCTTTCTTT.

J is TRBJ2-7 and V is TRBV6-5, with unresolved D. Germline V gene sequence: CDR1 MNHEY, CDR2 SVGAGI. CDR3 size: 13 residues. Trimming shortened V by 7 bases and J by 1 base, and 11 bases separated the two germline ends. The CDR3 DNA is TGTGCCAGCACCGCGGACGGTTCCTACGAGCAGTACTTC. Amino acids: CASTADGSYEQYF.

The rearrangement links TRBV6-6 to TRBJ1-2; TRBD1 matches at 8 bases. The V gene's germline CDR1 is MNHNY and CDR2 SVGAGI (reference sequence). There are 15 residues in the CDR3. The V and J ends lost 5 bases and 2 bases, in that order; junction bases with no gene match: 7. The CDR3 reads CASSQIRQGNYGYTF. The DNA for the CDR3 is TGTGCCAGCAGTCAGATCCGACAGGGGAACTATGGCTACACCTTC.

The chain employs TRBV25-1 and TRBJ2-3, with 10 bases matching TRBD1. Germline V gene lookup returns CDR1 MGHDK and CDR2 SYGVNS. The CDR3 runs to 13 residues. Germline trimming cut 5 bases from V and 11 bases from J; bases unmatched to any gene: 7. CDR3: CASSRTGGLWQYF. Written as DNA, the CDR3 is TGTGCCAGCAGTAGGACAGGGGGACTGTGGCAGTATTTT. The full variable domain, completed using reference TRBV25-1 and TRBJ2-3, is EADIYQTPRYLVIGTGKKITLECSQTMGHDKMYWYQQDPGMELHLIHYSYGVNSTEKGDLSSESTVSRIRTEHFPLTLESARPSHTSQYLCASSRTGGLWQYFGPGTRLTVL.

The V and J genes are TRBV7-8 and TRBJ1-5; D is perhaps TRBD1 (6 bases). From germline, CDR1 is SGHVS and CDR2 FQNEAQ. The CDR3 extends over 13 amino acids. V lost 5 bases and J lost 6, with 11 bases in between. CDR3 nucleotide sequence: TGTGCCAGCAGCGGTAACAGGGTTCAGCCCCAGCATTTT. Amino acids: CASSGNRVQPQHF.

V is TRBV28 and J is TRBJ2-1; possibly TRBD1 for D (6 bases). The CDR3 spans 16 residues. Trimming removed 5 bases at V and 2 bases at J, with 16 bases between. Germline lookup yields CDR1 MDHEN and CDR2 SYDVKM. CDR3 sequence: CASSMDSRPPYNEQFF. The CDR3 DNA follows: TGTGCCAGCAGTATGGACAGCCGGCCCCCCTACAATGAGCAGTTCTTC.

This chain connects TRBV19 to TRBJ2-2; 13 nucleotides align to TRBD2. CDR3 length equals 18 residues. Germline CDR1 reads LNHDA; CDR2 reads SQIVND (reference sequence). V lost 5 bases and J lost 4; bases outside the gene matches: 10. The DNA for the CDR3 is TGTGCCAGTAGTTCAACCGGACTAGCGGGAGATGGCACCGGGGAGCTGTTTTTT. Translating gives CASSSTGLAGDGTGELFF.